One T cell receptor beta chain is described in this entry. The antigen remains unidentified. These data are taken from a study of T cell responses to AZD1222 COVID-19 vaccine. Study-wide points: Donors were chiefly white British, with a greater number of females, and clonal diversity was perhaps underestimated.

Per germline, CDR1 SGHTA and CDR2 FQGTGA. The V and J ends lost 4 bases and 9 bases, in that order; junction bases with no gene match: 5. The length of the CDR3 is 13 residues. Data came from immunoSEQ multiplex PCR; TCRdb stores just in-frame clones and leaves some out. The sample has around 99,000 clones, about 90% seen once. Here the sequenced sample was peripheral blood, taken on day 0 of AZD1222 vaccination. The chain uses TRBV7-3 and TRBJ2-1; 8 positions match TRBD1. The TCR comes from an adult in good health. CDR3 nucleotide sequence: TGTGCCAGCAGCTCCGGGACAGGCAGTGAGCAGTTCTTC. Translated, it gives CASSSGTGSEQFF.